A single sample gave rise to the 5 T cell receptor beta chains below, sequenced in a study of shared clonotypes between healthy human individuals. Repertoires were generated with immunoSEQ multiplex PCR, while TCRdb's copy carries only in-frame clones and drops some. The table lists 550,000 to 600,000 clones, roughly 98% of them singletons, with 0.3% in the top ten. Naivety among CD8 cells was defined by CD45RO negativity and positive CCR7 selection, thereby excluding terminally differentiated effector memory CD45RA+ cells. The sample was naive CD8+ T cells sorted from blood. The receptors here all came from a man aged 25 to 45 in good health.

Concerning this clone itself: Other DNA sequences within the sample encode an identical CDR3. The genes are TRBV14 and TRBJ2-1; TRBD2 aligns across 10 bases. The ends lost 4 bases at V and 1 base at J; junction bases unmatched: 4. CDR1 SGHDN and CDR2 FVKESK come from the germline V gene. The CDR3 has 16 residues. As DNA, the CDR3 is TGTGCCAGCAGCCCTAGGACTAGCGGTTCCTACAATGAGCAGTTCTTC. Encoded protein: CASSPRTSGSYNEQFF.

The rearrangement joins TRBV19 to TRBJ2-1, with 12 nucleotides matching TRBD2. The CDR3 spans 14 residues. The V and J ends lost 3 bases and 9 bases, in that order; junction bases with no gene match: 3. Germline values: CDR1 LNHDA, CDR2 SQIVND (reference sequence). The CDR3 reads CASSIGTSGFEQFF. Written as DNA, the CDR3 is TGTGCCAGTAGTATCGGGACTAGCGGGTTTGAGCAGTTCTTC.

The V call is TRBV7-2, the J call TRBJ1-4; the D gene is possibly TRBD1 (5 bases). The CDR3 is 16 amino acids. Germline V gives CDR1 SGHTA, CDR2 FQGNSA. V was shortened by 5 bases and J by 6 bases, with 19 bases between the two germline ends. CDR3 residues: CASSDSPRAMDEKLFF. CDR3 bases: TGTGCCAGCAGCGACAGTCCTAGGGCCATGGATGAAAAACTGTTTTTT.

The gene calls are TRBV12-5 and TRBJ2-1, with 11 bases identical to TRBD2. CDR1 is LGHNT, CDR2 FRNRAP, per germline. CDR3 length: 16 amino acids. V lost 2 bases and J lost 7; bases outside the gene matches: 7. Here the CDR3 reads CASGLIPGLAANEQFF. In DNA, the CDR3 is TGTGCTAGTGGTTTGATTCCGGGACTAGCGGCTAATGAGCAGTTCTTC.

This chain uses TRBV11-2 with TRBJ1-1; TRBD1 is a possible D gene (5 bases). The CDR3 contains 16 residues. Germline V CDR1 and CDR2: SGHAT, FQNNGV. V lost 0 bases to trimming and J lost 11 bases, with 22 bases between them. CDR3 coding DNA: TGTGCCAGCAGCTTAGAGTCAGGGTTCGGGGGAGAAGGCGCTTTCTTT. Its protein is CASSLESGFGGEGAFF.